This T cell receptor (beta chain) emerged from a study of blood T cells in healthy people across ages. General observations from the study: Using unsorted PBMCs precluded a conclusive naive versus antigen-experienced comparison. Both naive CD4+ cell counts and diversity were greater in long-lived donors than in aged donors. The study regarded diversity estimates from one million T cells as underestimates.

This clonotype was seen more than once but under ten times. Its target is unknown. The CDR3 is 16 residues long. Germline V gives CDR1 MNHEY, CDR2 SMNVEV (reference sequence). J gave up 5 bases and V 3 bases, and 10 bases lay outside the gene matches. The use of a sample-barcoded 5' primer and a J-beta primer mix characterized a second PCR of about 7 to 12 cycles. Every sample gave at least 3 million paired-end reads containing CDR3. TCRdb re-derived calls from the 5' RACE reads in MiXCR, one entry per CDR3 protein. The sample yields around 1.5 million distinct CDR3 sequences, roughly 40% seen once. The chain couples TRBV27 to TRBJ2-3; TRBD2 agrees at 8 bases. The sequence was collected from a woman between 18 and 29 years old in good health. The sequenced sample was blood. The CDR3: CASSFDLAGPGDTQYF. The CDR3 nucleotides are TGTGCCAGCAGTTTCGACTTAGCGGGACCGGGAGATACGCAGTATTTT.